This T cell receptor (beta chain) is from a study of blood T cell dynamics during melanoma immunotherapy. Time point: week 3, after first cycle of checkpoint inhibitor. The CDR3 spans 15 residues. V was clipped by 7 bases and J by 7 bases, with 20 bases between them. Germline V gives CDR1 SNHLY, CDR2 FYNNEI. Sequencing was performed with immunoSEQ multiplex PCR; in TCRdb, only in-frame clones are kept and a portion is missing. The sample records several thousand clones, roughly 91% being singletons. This clone was observed a single time. The sequence was obtained from a human donor with melanoma. The source material was blood, sampled from a patient treated with checkpoint blockade. The genes are TRBV2 and TRBJ1-5, with TRBD1 as a possible D gene (5 bases). The CDR3 nucleotides are TGTGCCAGCAACAGAGGGGAGGGGAGCGGACAGCCCCAGCATTTT. It is translated as CASNRGEGSGQPQHF.